Below, 21 T cell receptor beta chains from the same sample are listed, as sequenced in a study of blood T cell repertoires in COVID-19. Produced via immunoSEQ multiplex PCR; TCRdb's table is partial and in-frame only. The repertoire consists of about 300,000 clones, with approximately 90% occurring once and the leading ten covering about 2.2%. Sequenced input: peripheral blood. The source is a woman aged 25-40 years with COVID-19, enrolled during active disease.

V and J are TRBV2 and TRBJ1-3, with TRBD1 matching 7 bases. Germline lookup yields CDR1 SNHLY and CDR2 FYNNEI. Germline trimming cut 3 bases from V and 0 bases from J; bases unmatched to any gene: 2. This CDR3 has 15 amino acids. In DNA form, the CDR3 reads TGTGCCAGCAGTGAGACAGGGTACTCTGGAAACACCATATATTTT. It specifies CASSETGYSGNTIYF.

The rearrangement joins TRBV6-6 to TRBJ1-6; 9 positions match TRBD1. The CDR3 is made up of 15 amino acids. Unmatched junction bases numbered 8, after V lost 7 bases and J lost 7 bases. Per germline, CDR1 MNHNY and CDR2 SVGAGI (reference sequence). As DNA, the CDR3 is TGTGCCAGCAATCCTGGACAGGGGTGGAATTCACCCCTCCACTTT. Residues: CASNPGQGWNSPLHF.

This chain links TRBV5-5 with TRBJ2-5; D call uncertain. Trimming left V 1 base short and J 5 bases short, with 9 bases between. This CDR3 spans 13 amino acids. The germline V gene encodes CDR1 SGHKS and CDR2 YYEKEE (reference sequence). The CDR3, as DNA: TGTGCCAGCAGCTTGACAGTACGGGAGACCCAGTACTTC. It specifies CASSLTVRETQYF.

J is TRBJ2-1 and V is TRBV12-3 or TRBV12-4; D may be TRBD2 (6 bases). The V gene lost 2 bases and the J gene lost 7 bases, with 9 bases spanning the gap. The length of the CDR3 is 13 residues. CDR3 loop: CASSLTGGNEQFF. CDR3 bases: TGTGCCAGCAGTTTAACAGGAGGGAATGAGCAGTTCTTC.

This chain uses TRBV2 with TRBJ2-3; D unresolved. The germline gives CDR1 SNHLY, CDR2 FYNNEI. Trimming took 3 bases from V and 1 from J, leaving 11 bases between them. CDR3 length equals 15 residues. CDR3 in DNA: TGTGCCAGCAGTGAGTTCGTACAGCGCACAGATACGCAGTATTTT. Translating gives CASSEFVQRTDTQYF.

This chain uses TRBV9 with TRBJ2-1; tentative D call: TRBD2 (7 bases). The CDR3 runs to 13 residues. Germline loops: CDR1 SGDLS, CDR2 YYNGEE. Trimming removed 4 bases at V and 9 bases at J, with 14 bases between. CDR3 amino acids: CASSPPGGGEQFF. CDR3 in DNA: TGTGCCAGCAGCCCACCGGGGGGCGGTGAGCAGTTCTTC.

The rearrangement links TRBV9 to TRBJ2-7, with 9 bases matching TRBD2. In germline, CDR1 is SGDLS, CDR2 YYNGEE. Trimming cost V 3 bases and J 4 bases; bases outside gene matches: 14. The CDR3 has 17 residues. DNA for the CDR3: TGTGCCAGCAGCGCCAGCCCGGGGGGCGGGAGGGTGTACGAGCAGTACTTC. Residues: CASSASPGGGRVYEQYF.

The chain recombines TRBV4-2 with TRBJ2-1; the match to TRBD2 covers 10 bases. J gave up 10 bases and V 4 bases, and 7 bases lay outside the gene matches. Germline lookup yields CDR1 LGHNA and CDR2 YNFKEQ. The CDR3 length is 14 residues. The CDR3 nucleotides read TGTGCCAGCAGCCCAGCGGGAGGGCCTCTCGAGCAGTTCTTC. This encodes CASSPAGGPLEQFF.

The rearrangement links TRBV5-6 to TRBJ2-3; 10 nucleotides agree with TRBD1. The CDR3 consists of 14 residues. CDR1 and CDR2 (germline): SGHDT, YYEEEE. The ends lost 3 bases at V and 4 bases at J; junction bases unmatched: 2. CDR3 region: CASSSDRGADTQYF. Written as DNA, the CDR3 is TGTGCCAGCAGCTCGGACAGGGGGGCAGATACGCAGTATTTT.

This clone has just one count. The chain uses TRBV7-2 and TRBJ1-6; a possible D gene is TRBD1 (6 bases). There are 16 residues in the CDR3. Germline CDR1 is SGHTA and CDR2 is FQGNSA. Trimming removed 4 bases from V and 7 bases from J, with 17 bases in between. CDR3 DNA: TGTGCCAGCAGCTCAGGGGCCGGACATCTGAATTCACCCCTCCACTTT. Amino acids: CASSSGAGHLNSPLHF.

J is TRBJ1-2 and V is TRBV19, with D hard to call. Germline CDR1 reads LNHDA; CDR2 reads SQIVND (reference sequence). The CDR3 loop spans 14 amino acids. With 0 bases removed from V and 6 bases from J, the gap between germline ends came to 11 bases. Here the CDR3 DNA reads TGTGCCAGTAGTATAGATTTGGGTAGCGATGGCTACACCTTC. This gives the protein CASSIDLGSDGYTF.

The gene calls are TRBV10-3 and TRBJ2-5; 11 positions agree with TRBD2. Germline V gives CDR1 ENHRY, CDR2 SYGVKD. V lost 8 bases to trimming and J lost 1 base; unmatched junction nucleotides: 3. The CDR3 is made up of 14 amino acids. Written as DNA, the CDR3 is TGTGCCATCGGGACTAGCGGTCTCCAAGAGACCCAGTACTTC. It specifies CAIGTSGLQETQYF.

The genes are TRBV5-1 and TRBJ1-2; weak D call: TRBD1 (6 bases). CDR1 and CDR2 (germline): SGHRS, YFSETQ. There are 14 residues in the CDR3. V lost 4 bases to trimming and J lost 0 bases, with 10 bases between them. CDR3 loop: CASSRDTANYGYTF. CDR3 bases: TGCGCCAGCAGCAGGGACACAGCTAACTATGGCTACACCTTC.

J is TRBJ2-7 and V is TRBV9, with D perhaps matching TRBD1 (5 bases). Per germline, CDR1 SGDLS and CDR2 YYNGEE. Trimming removed 4 bases from V and 5 bases from J, with 19 bases in between. This CDR3 comprises 15 residues. The CDR3 sequence: CASSPQGRPFDEQYF. CDR3 DNA sequence: TGTGCCAGCAGCCCTCAGGGCCGTCCTTTTGACGAGCAGTACTTC. The whole variable domain, filled in from reference TRBV9 and TRBJ2-7, reads DSGVTQTPKHLITATGQRVTLRCSPRSGDLSVYWYQQSLDQGLQFLIQYYNGEERAKGNILERFSAQQFPDLHSELNLSSLELGDSALYFCASSPQGRPFDEQYFGPGTRLTVT.

This chain connects TRBV28 to TRBJ2-1; 13 bases line up with TRBD2. Germline CDR1 is MDHEN and CDR2 is SYDVKM. After removal of 5 bases from V and 7 bases from J, the junction contained 8 bases not matched to a gene. CDR3 size: 16 residues. Written as DNA, the CDR3 is TGTGCCAGCAGTATTTGGACTAGCGGGAGAGGGAATGAGCAGTTCTTC. Its protein is CASSIWTSGRGNEQFF.

This clone was recorded once. V and J are TRBV30 and TRBJ1-4; D is possibly TRBD1 (6 bases). Germline V gene lookup returns CDR1 GTSNPN and CDR2 SVGIG (reference sequence). V was clipped by 2 bases and J by 2 bases, with 9 bases between them. This CDR3 is built from 14 residues. The CDR3 loop reads CAWSTGSTNEKLFF. CDR3 DNA sequence: TGTGCCTGGAGTACAGGGTCTACTAATGAAAAACTGTTTTTT.

The chain uses TRBV19 and TRBJ1-2; TRBD1 aligns across 7 bases. V trimming: 4 bases; J trimming: 4 bases; junction bases outside the gene matches: 9. The CDR3 sequence is 15 residues long. The V gene's germline CDR1 is LNHDA and CDR2 SQIVND (reference sequence). CDR3 amino acids: CASSTKGQDFYGYTF. CDR3 nucleotides: TGTGCCAGTAGTACCAAAGGACAGGATTTCTATGGCTACACCTTC.

This clone appeared a single time. The J gene is TRBJ1-1, the V gene TRBV19; no firm D call. Germline CDR1 and CDR2: LNHDA and SQIVND (reference sequence). The CDR3 loop spans 16 amino acids. Trimming took 1 base from V and 1 from J, leaving 13 bases between them. CDR3 sequence reads: CASSIVRGLGNTEAFF. The DNA of the CDR3 is TGTGCCAGTAGTATAGTCCGGGGTCTAGGGAACACTGAAGCTTTCTTT. Together with reference TRBV19 and TRBJ1-1, the CDR3 gives the full variable domain: DGGITQSPKYLFRKEGQNVTLSCEQNLNHDAMYWYRQDPGQGLRLIYYSQIVNDFQKGDIAEGYSVSREKKESFPLTVTSAQKNPTAFYLCASSIVRGLGNTEAFFGQGTRLTVV.

This clone was picked up one time. The chain joins TRBV18 to TRBJ2-5; 9 positions match TRBD1. Unmatched junction bases numbered 1, after V lost 0 bases and J lost 5 bases. This CDR3 spans 14 amino acids. Germline-derived CDR1 and CDR2 are KGHSH and LQKENI. CDR3 in amino acids: CASSPPGTGETQYF. The DNA for the CDR3 is TGTGCCAGCTCACCACCGGGGACAGGGGAGACCCAGTACTTC.

The rearrangement joins TRBV11-2 to TRBJ2-7; TRBD2 matches 7 bases. The CDR3 spans 14 residues. The ends lost 3 bases at V and 2 bases at J; junction bases unmatched: 4. The germline V gene has CDR1 SGHAT and CDR2 FQNNGV. The CDR3 nucleotides read TGTGCCAGCAGCTTTGTGGGAGGGCCCTACGAGCAGTACTTC. It yields the protein CASSFVGGPYEQYF.

This chain links TRBV11-3 with TRBJ1-1; perhaps TRBD1 as D (6 bases). This CDR3 contains 14 residues. Germline loops: CDR1 SGHNT, CDR2 YENEEA. Trimming removed 5 bases at V and 1 base at J, with 11 bases between. The CDR3 loop is CASSDRTANTEAFF. DNA of the CDR3: TGTGCCAGCAGCGATAGGACAGCGAACACTGAAGCTTTCTTT.